The entry below describes one T cell receptor (beta chain). Many counts were recorded for this clonotype. This receptor's antigen is unknown. No base qualities exist here, and no much larger clone lies one base off it. The library was built for alpha chains, so this beta chain is an off-target read and its size means little. The source of the sample is a study of spatial heterogeneity in lung cancer (dated by TCRdb to between 2018 and 2021). Looking at the study overall: Beta-chain transcripts were consistently detected in greater numbers than alpha-chain transcripts, which likely reflected higher beta-chain transcript abundance. In the raw uncorrected reads, each unique combination of TCR and UMI appeared more than ten times on average. The study linked features of the TCR repertoire to counts of nonsynonymous mutations, which were determined by whole-exome sequencing of tumor tissue. The study quantitatively compared TCR alpha and beta repertoires across multiple tumor regions, matched nontumor lung and blood in non-small cell lung cancer. At surgery, both alpha and beta chains were TCR-sequenced in approximately 210 tumor regions, about 64 matched nontumor lung samples and a few dozen PBMC samples. In tumor regions, TCR transcript counts showed a strong correlation with a T cell transcriptional module score derived from matched bulk RNA-seq.

Explained via the paper, the time point label denotes: sample taken at primary tumor resection. The donors were about 71 patients from the lung TRACERx cohort who had early-stage, untreated non-small cell lung cancer. Without any cell sorting, TCR sequencing was performed on whole RNA extracted either from tumor and nontumor lung tissue or from cryopreserved PBMC samples. Patients were selected for TCR sequencing only if sufficient RNA was available from at least two tumor regions. Tumor and adjacent nontumor lung specimens were reviewed by a lung pathologist before selection. Based on the germline V gene (reference sequence), the CDR1 and CDR2 sequences are DFQATT and SNEGSKA. Between the V and J ends, shortened by 6 bases and 3 bases respectively, the junction contains 11 bases. There are 12 amino acids in the CDR3, from cysteine to phenylalanine inclusive. Just the 36-base CDR3 DNA is kept, in frame starting at base 1.

The investigation overall reported the following: Confirming at a functional level the hypothesis that regional TCRs recognize regional mutations was considered to require additional single-cell paired TCR alpha and beta sequencing. The tumor nonsynonymous mutation count correlated with the number of expanded intratumoral alpha and beta TCRs. Counts of ubiquitous and regional expanded TCRs correlated with counts of ubiquitous and regional nonsynonymous mutations, respectively. Estimated TCR-seq coverage of tumor T cells was only roughly 7% for alpha chains and roughly 13% for beta chains.

The library relied on 5' RACE. Sequencing relied on a NextSeq 500. In the TCR library protocol, a unique molecular identifier was attached to each TCR cDNA molecule so that PCR and sequencing errors could be corrected. Processing in the source paper ran as follows. TCR identification, UMI-based error correction and CDR3 extraction were performed with Decombinator tools. TCRs above a frequency of 2 per 1,000, corresponding to the top 1% of the tumor frequency distribution, were defined as expanded. Expanded tumor TCRs were classed as regional if statistically deemed absent (corrected P<0.05) from at least one tumor region, otherwise ubiquitous. Renyi diversity was computed with the R vegan package after each repertoire had been subsampled 100 times to 5,000 TCRs. CDR3 similarity networks were built from amino acid triplet string-kernel similarity, with CDR3s being connected when pairwise similarity was above 0.82. The raw public data were reprocessed by TCRdb itself: fastp quality trimming at Q25, MiXCR clonotype calling, in-frame beta chains only. CDR3 protein duplicates are merged, each entry listing the most common genes and DNA. TCRdb, not the authors, supplied the V and J calls. A total of approximately 13,000 distinct CDR3 sequences appear in this sample, roughly 5.6% of them only once. Of the sample, around 27% falls within the top ten clones.

The V and J genes are TRBV20-1 and TRBJ1-2; the D segment could be TRBD1, given 6 matching bases. The specimen was lung tumor tissue, collected at surgery. This TCR was recovered from a male donor with early-stage non-small cell lung cancer. The nucleotides are TGCAGTGCGAGAAACAGGGACTATGGCTACACCTTC. Its translation is CSARNRDYGYTF.